This TCR beta chain was sequenced during a study of shared clonotypes between healthy human individuals. Points from the study as a whole: All-four-donor shared clonotypes had higher generation probabilities than non-shared clonotypes did.

In the case of this clone: Its target is unknown.

The protocol was immunoSEQ multiplex PCR, while the TCRdb copy is restricted to in-frame clones and leaves out a portion. The sample includes over a million clones, around 98.5% of them seen just once. Between the trimmed V and J ends, which lost 3 bases and 5 bases, there was a span of 7 bases. Per germline, CDR1 MNHNS and CDR2 SASEGT. This CDR3 comprises 12 residues. All donors qualified as healthy HIV-negative adults and had experienced no recent acute infections or vaccinations. The source is a man aged 30-40 years in good health. The material sequenced was naive CD4+ T cells sorted from blood. Sample subset: CD45RA+ positively selected. This rearrangement joins TRBV6-1 to TRBJ2-5; D unclear. CDR3 bases: TGTGCCAGCAGTGACTCCAGGGAGACCCAGTACTTC. It yields the protein CASSDSRETQYF.